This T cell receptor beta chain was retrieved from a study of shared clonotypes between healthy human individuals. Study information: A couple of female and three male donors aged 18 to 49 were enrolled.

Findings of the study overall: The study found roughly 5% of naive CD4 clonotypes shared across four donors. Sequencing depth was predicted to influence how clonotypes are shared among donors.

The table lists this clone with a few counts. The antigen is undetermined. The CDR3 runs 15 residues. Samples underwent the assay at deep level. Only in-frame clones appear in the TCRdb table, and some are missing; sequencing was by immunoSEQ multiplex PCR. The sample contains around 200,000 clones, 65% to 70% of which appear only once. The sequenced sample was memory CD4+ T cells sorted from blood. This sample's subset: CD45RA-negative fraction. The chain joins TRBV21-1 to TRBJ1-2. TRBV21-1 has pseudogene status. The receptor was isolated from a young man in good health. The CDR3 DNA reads TGTGCCAGCAGCCTACCGAGACCCATTCCTCTTGGCTACACCTTC. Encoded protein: CASSLPRPIPLGYTF.